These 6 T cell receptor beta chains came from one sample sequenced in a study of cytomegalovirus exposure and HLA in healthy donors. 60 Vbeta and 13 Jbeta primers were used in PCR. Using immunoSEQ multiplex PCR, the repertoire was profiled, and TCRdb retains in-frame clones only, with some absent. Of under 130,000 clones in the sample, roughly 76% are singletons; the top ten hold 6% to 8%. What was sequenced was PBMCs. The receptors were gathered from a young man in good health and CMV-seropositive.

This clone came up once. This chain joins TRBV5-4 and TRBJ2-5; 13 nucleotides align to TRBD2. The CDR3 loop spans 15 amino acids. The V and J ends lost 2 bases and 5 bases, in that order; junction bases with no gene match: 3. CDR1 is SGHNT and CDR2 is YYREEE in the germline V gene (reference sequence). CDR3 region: CASSLLAGGPETQYF. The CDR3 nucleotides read TGTGCCAGCAGCTTACTAGCGGGGGGGCCTGAGACCCAGTACTTC.

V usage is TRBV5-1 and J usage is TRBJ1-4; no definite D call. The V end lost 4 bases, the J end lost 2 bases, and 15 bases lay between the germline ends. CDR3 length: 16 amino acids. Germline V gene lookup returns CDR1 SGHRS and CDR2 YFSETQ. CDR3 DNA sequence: TGCGCCAGCAGCACTACACCCCGAACCACTAATGAAAAACTGTTTTTT. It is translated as CASSTTPRTTNEKLFF.

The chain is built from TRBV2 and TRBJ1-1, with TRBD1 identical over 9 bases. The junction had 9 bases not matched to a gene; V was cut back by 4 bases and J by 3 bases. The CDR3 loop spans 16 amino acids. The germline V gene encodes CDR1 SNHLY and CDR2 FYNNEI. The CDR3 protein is CASSGEQGAGDTEAFF. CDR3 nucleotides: TGTGCCAGCAGTGGGGAACAGGGGGCTGGGGACACTGAAGCTTTCTTT.

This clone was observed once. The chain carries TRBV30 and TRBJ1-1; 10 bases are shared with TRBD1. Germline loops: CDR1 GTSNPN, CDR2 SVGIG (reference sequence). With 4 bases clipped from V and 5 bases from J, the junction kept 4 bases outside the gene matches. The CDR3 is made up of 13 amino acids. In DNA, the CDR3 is TGTGCCTGGACGTGGGGACAGGGGACTGAAGCTTTCTTT. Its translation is CAWTWGQGTEAFF. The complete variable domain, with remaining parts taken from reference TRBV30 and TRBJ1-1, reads SQTIHQWPATLVQPVGSPLSLECTVEGTSNPNLYWYRQAAGRGLQLLFYSVGIGQISSEVPQNLSASRPQDRQFILSSKKLLLSDSGFYLCAWTWGQGTEAFFGQGTRLTVV.

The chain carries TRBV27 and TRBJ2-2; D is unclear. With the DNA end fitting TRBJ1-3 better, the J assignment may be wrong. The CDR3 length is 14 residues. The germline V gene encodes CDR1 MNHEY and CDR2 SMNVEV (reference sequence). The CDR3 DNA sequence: TGTGCCAGCAGTCCTAACCACAGTGGAAACACCATATATTTT. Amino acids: CASSPNHSGNTIYF.

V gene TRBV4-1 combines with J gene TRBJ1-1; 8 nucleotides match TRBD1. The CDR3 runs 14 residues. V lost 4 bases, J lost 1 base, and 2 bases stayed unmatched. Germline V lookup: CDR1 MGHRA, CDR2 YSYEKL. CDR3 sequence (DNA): TGCGCCAGCAGCCTGGGACAGGCGAACACTGAAGCTTTCTTT. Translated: CASSLGQANTEAFF.